This T cell receptor beta chain was captured in a study of T cell responses to AZD1222 COVID-19 vaccine. Repertoires were generated with immunoSEQ multiplex PCR, while TCRdb's copy carries only in-frame clones and drops some. The sample has 150,000 to 200,000 clones; approximately 93% are singletons. This receptor was obtained from an adult who received the AZD1222 COVID-19 vaccine. The sequenced sample was peripheral blood, obtained 28 days after the second AZD1222 dose.

CDR3 region: CAWSASGHSGAFF. Written as DNA, the CDR3 is TGTGCCTGGAGTGCCTCAGGACATTCTGGAGCTTTCTTT. The chain couples TRBV30 to TRBJ1-1; a possible D gene is TRBD1 (5 bases). CDR3 length: 13 residues. The germline gives CDR1 GTSNPN, CDR2 SVGIG (reference sequence). V lost 1 base and J 10 bases, leaving 16 bases between the germline ends.